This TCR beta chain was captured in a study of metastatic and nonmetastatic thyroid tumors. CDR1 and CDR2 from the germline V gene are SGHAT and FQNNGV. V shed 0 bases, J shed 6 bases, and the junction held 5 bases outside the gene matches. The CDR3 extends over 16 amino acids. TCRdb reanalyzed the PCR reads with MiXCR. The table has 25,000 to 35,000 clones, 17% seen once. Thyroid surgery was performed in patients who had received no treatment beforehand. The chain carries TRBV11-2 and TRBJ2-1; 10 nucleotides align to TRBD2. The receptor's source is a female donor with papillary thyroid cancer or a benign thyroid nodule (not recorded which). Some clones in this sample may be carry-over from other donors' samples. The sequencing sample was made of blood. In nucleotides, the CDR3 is TGTGCCAGCAGCTTAGACGGTCTAGCGGGAGTCAATGAGCAGTTCTTC. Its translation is CASSLDGLAGVNEQFF.